This T cell receptor beta chain appears in the sequencing data of a study of cytomegalovirus exposure and HLA in healthy donors. The primer mix had 60 Vbeta and 13 Jbeta primers. TCRdb's copy holds only in-frame clones and misses some; the assay was immunoSEQ multiplex PCR. This sample yields 170,000 or so clones, of which around 82% are seen a single time; around 14% belongs to the top ten. The CDR3 is 15 amino acids. V was clipped by 6 bases and J by 4 bases; unmatched bases: 6. CDR1 and CDR2 (germline): MDHEN, SYDVKM. This clonotype was obtained from a woman aged 45-59 years in good health and CMV-seropositive. The rearrangement uses TRBV28 and TRBJ2-1; TRBD1 matches 10 bases. The sequenced material came from PBMCs. The CDR3 bases are TGTGCCAGCAGCCTGCCGGGACAGGGGTACAATGAGCAGTTCTTC. This translates into CASSLPGQGYNEQFF.